Below, 2 T cell receptor beta chains from the same sample are listed, as sequenced in a study of cytomegalovirus exposure and HLA in healthy donors. 60 Vbeta and 13 Jbeta primers were used in PCR. Profiled with immunoSEQ multiplex PCR; TCRdb holds only in-frame clones, not every one. In the table there are fewer than 200,000 clones, around 85% of which are singletons. The sample consisted of PBMCs. These receptor sequences come from a male donor in good health and CMV-seronegative.

This clone was detected only a few times. This chain uses TRBV4-1 with TRBJ1-1; a weak D match, TRBD1 (6 bases). The CDR3 extends over 15 amino acids. CDR1 is MGHRA, CDR2 YSYEKL, per germline. Trimming cost V 0 bases and J 1 base, with 9 bases left between them. CDR3 amino acids: CASSQDRGQNTEAFF. The DNA for the CDR3 is TGCGCCAGCAGCCAAGACCGGGGACAGAACACTGAAGCTTTCTTT.

The chain combines TRBV27 with TRBJ2-7, with D perhaps TRBD2 (5 bases). There are 14 residues in the CDR3. Trimming cost V 4 bases and J 2 bases, with 12 bases left between them. CDR1 MNHEY and CDR2 SMNVEV come from the germline V gene (reference sequence). The CDR3: CASSSRGGAYEQYF. CDR3 nucleotides: TGTGCCAGCAGTTCCCGGGGTGGGGCCTACGAGCAGTACTTC.